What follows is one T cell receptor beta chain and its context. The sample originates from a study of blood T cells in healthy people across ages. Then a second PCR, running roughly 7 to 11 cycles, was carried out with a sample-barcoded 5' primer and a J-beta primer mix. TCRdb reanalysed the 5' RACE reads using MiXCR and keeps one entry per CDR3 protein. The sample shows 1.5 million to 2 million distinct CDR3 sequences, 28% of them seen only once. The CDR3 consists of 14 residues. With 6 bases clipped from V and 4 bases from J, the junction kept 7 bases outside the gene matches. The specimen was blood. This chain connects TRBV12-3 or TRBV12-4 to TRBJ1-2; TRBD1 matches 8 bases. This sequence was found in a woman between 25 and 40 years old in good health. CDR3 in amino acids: CASRSRTGRYGYTF. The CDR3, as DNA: TGTGCCAGCAGGTCTAGGACAGGGCGCTATGGCTACACCTTC.